This T cell receptor (beta chain) was obtained from a study of T cells in Graves' hyperthyroidism and ophthalmopathy. In the study overall: Once the initial diagnosis was made, peripheral blood was obtained before any treatment.

RNA transcripts yielded amplified TCR beta CDR3 regions. The TCR CDR3 was amplified in a first-round RT-PCR using the HTBI primer set. TCRdb independently ran MiXCR on the multiplex PCR reads; one entry per CDR3 protein. In the table there are 550,000 to 600,000 distinct CDR3 sequences, over 15% of which are singletons. The sequence came from a young woman with Graves' hyperthyroidism. Sequencing was performed on blood.

As DNA, the CDR3 is TGTGCCAGCAGTTTAATGTCCGCGAAGGGGAACACTGAAGCTTTCTTT. This gives the protein CASSLMSAKGNTEAFF. The chain joins TRBV12-3 or TRBV12-4 to TRBJ1-1; no clear D. The CDR3 has 16 residues. Deletions cut 2 bases from V and 1 base from J, with 14 bases between.